This TCR beta chain was recovered during a study of control samples from healthy donors and cancer patients. TCRdb's table, derived via immunoSEQ multiplex PCR, lists solely in-frame clones and lacks some. There are over 100,000 clones in the sample; approximately 92% occur only once, and roughly 2.1% lies in the top ten. CDR1 and CDR2 (germline): SGHRS, YFSETQ. This CDR3 spans 17 amino acids. Trimming removed 2 bases at V and 1 base at J, with 18 bases between. This chain uses TRBV5-1 with TRBJ1-1; D is possibly TRBD1 (5 bases). The TCR comes from a woman between 50 and 59 years old in good health. Input material: blood. The CDR3 reads CASSFGRMRQTNTEAFF. The CDR3, as DNA: TGCGCCAGCAGCTTTGGGCGGATGAGACAGACGAACACTGAAGCTTTCTTT.